These 23 T cell receptor beta chains came from one sample sequenced in a study of OX40 agonist ivuxolimab in advanced cancers. TCRdb keeps only in-frame clones here, not all; method: immunoSEQ multiplex PCR. The top ten clones hold about 5.5% of a sample with approximately 74,000 clones, approximately 90% of them seen once. The source was CD4+ or CD8+ T cells sorted from blood, collected in a trial of the OX40 agonist ivuxolimab. The receptor set was obtained from an adult with an advanced solid tumor such as melanoma, head and neck, liver or kidney cancer.

As DNA, the CDR3 is TGCAGCGTTTATACGACAGGGTTTTATGAGCAGTTCTTC. This encodes CSVYTTGFYEQFF. The chain uses TRBV29-1 and TRBJ2-1, with 7 bases identical to TRBD1. This CDR3 spans 13 amino acids. Looked up from germline, CDR1 is SQVTM and CDR2 is ANQGSEA. With 5 bases clipped from V and 8 bases from J, the junction kept 9 bases outside the gene matches.

The chain employs TRBV7-3 and TRBJ2-1; no clear D gene. Trimming removed 2 bases from V and 0 bases from J, with 8 bases in between. This CDR3 contains 15 residues. The germline V gene has CDR1 SGHTA and CDR2 FQGTGA. This chain's CDR3 is CASSLGVSSYNEQFF. The CDR3 DNA follows: TGTGCCAGCAGCTTAGGGGTAAGCTCCTACAATGAGCAGTTCTTC.

This chain uses TRBV7-2 with TRBJ2-5; a weak D match, TRBD2 (6 bases). V lost 1 base and J 0 bases, leaving 18 bases between the germline ends. The CDR3 is 18 amino acids. CDR1 and CDR2 from the germline V gene are SGHTA and FQGNSA. For the CDR3, the DNA is TGTGCCAGCAGCTTAGTTAGAGCGGACTACACGTACCAAGAGACCCAGTACTTC. The encoded protein is CASSLVRADYTYQETQYF.

This sequence joins TRBV7-8 and TRBJ1-1, with 10 bases aligning to TRBD1. Germline lookup yields CDR1 SGHVS and CDR2 FQNEAQ. The CDR3 is 15 residues long. The V and J ends lost 5 bases and 6 bases, in that order; junction bases with no gene match: 9. CDR3 protein: CASSVPGQGSPEAFF. The CDR3 nucleotides are TGTGCCAGCAGCGTACCGGGACAGGGGAGTCCTGAAGCTTTCTTT.

This chain links TRBV29-1 with TRBJ2-7; D is unresolved. Trimming removed 5 bases at V and 0 bases at J, with 11 bases between. CDR1 is SQVTM and CDR2 is ANQGSEA in the germline V gene. This CDR3 comprises 13 residues. The CDR3, as DNA: TGCAGCGTTCGGCAGACGAGCTCCTACGAGCAGTACTTC. As protein: CSVRQTSSYEQYF.

This sequence joins TRBV27 and TRBJ1-4, with no clear D. Trimming shortened V by 6 bases and J by 1 base, and 15 bases separated the two germline ends. Germline loops: CDR1 MNHEY, CDR2 SMNVEV (reference sequence). This CDR3 is built from 16 residues. The CDR3 sequence: CASSPIRGVTNEKLFF. In nucleotides, the CDR3 is TGTGCCAGCAGCCCTATACGTGGGGTAACTAATGAAAAACTGTTTTTT.

The CDR3 spells CASSPGGGYGYTF. The CDR3 DNA reads as TGTGCCAGCAGTCCAGGGGGCGGCTATGGCTACACCTTC. This chain joins TRBV6-5 and TRBJ1-2; TRBD1 agrees at 8 bases. Germline V gene lookup returns CDR1 MNHEY and CDR2 SVGAGI. The CDR3 is 13 amino acids. V shed 5 bases, J shed 4 bases, and the junction held 3 bases outside the gene matches.

This clone was detected a few times. The chain is built from TRBV4-2 and TRBJ1-5; TRBD1 matches 7 bases. Germline V lookup: CDR1 LGHNA, CDR2 YNFKEQ. This CDR3 contains 15 residues. The V segment lost 4 bases and the J segment 3 bases; nucleotides outside the gene matches: 6. The CDR3 sequence: CASSPGQRNNQPQHF. CDR3 bases: TGTGCCAGCAGCCCGGGACAGAGGAACAATCAGCCCCAGCATTTT.

The genes are TRBV14 and TRBJ2-5, with a possible D match to TRBD1 (5 bases). Per the germline V gene, CDR1 is SGHDN and CDR2 is FVKESK. With 4 bases removed from V and 3 bases from J, the gap between germline ends came to 12 bases. The CDR3 consists of 14 residues. CDR3 in amino acids: CASSPRQGEETQYF. The CDR3 region has the DNA TGTGCCAGCAGCCCTCGGCAGGGTGAAGAGACCCAGTACTTC.

The genes are TRBV7-9 and TRBJ2-3; possible D gene TRBD2, 6 bases. The V gene's germline CDR1 is SEHNR and CDR2 FQNEAQ (reference sequence). The V end was cut by 2 bases, the J end by 2 bases, with 8 bases between. The CDR3 sequence is 14 residues long. The CDR3 sequence: CASSLPDYTDTQYF. For the CDR3, the DNA is TGTGCCAGCAGCTTACCGGACTACACAGATACGCAGTATTTT.

The rearrangement links TRBV27 to TRBJ2-7, with TRBD2 as a possible D gene (5 bases). V lost 3 bases, J lost 4 bases, and 10 bases lay in between. The germline CDR1 and CDR2 sequences are MNHEY and SMNVEV (reference sequence). The CDR3 loop spans 13 amino acids. The CDR3 region has the DNA TGTGCCAGCAGTTTCCTAGCAAATTACGAGCAGTACTTC. This gives the protein CASSFLANYEQYF.

This clone was observed once. The chain carries TRBV19 and TRBJ1-2; tentative D call: TRBD1 (5 bases). The germline V and J ends were trimmed by 4 bases and 3 bases, with 15 bases remaining between them. CDR3 size: 15 residues. Germline loops: CDR1 LNHDA, CDR2 SQIVND (reference sequence). CDR3 loop: CASSTSDLRDYGYTF. The CDR3 DNA is TGTGCCAGTAGTACTTCGGACCTCAGGGACTATGGCTACACCTTC.

The V gene is TRBV4-1, the J gene TRBJ2-4; the match to TRBD1 covers 10 bases. V was pared by 4 bases and J by 0 bases, with 9 bases of the junction left unmatched. Germline V CDR1 and CDR2: MGHRA, YSYEKL. The CDR3 contains 18 residues. CDR3 sequence reads: CASSLPGTGDIAKNIQYF. CDR3 DNA sequence: TGCGCCAGCAGCCTCCCCGGGACAGGGGACATAGCCAAAAACATTCAGTACTTC.

The J gene is TRBJ1-1, the V gene TRBV28, with a weak D call TRBD1 (5 bases). From germline, CDR1 is MDHEN and CDR2 SYDVKM. V was trimmed by 1 base and J by 0 bases, leaving 9 bases between them. The CDR3 sequence is 15 residues long. Here the CDR3 DNA reads TGTGCCAGCAGTTTATTTAGGGGCATGAACACTGAAGCTTTCTTT. Its protein product is CASSLFRGMNTEAFF.

The gene calls are TRBV4-3 and TRBJ1-5, with D possibly being TRBD1 (6 bases). This CDR3 is built from 17 residues. Germline CDR1 LGHNA, CDR2 YSLEER. V lost 0 bases, J lost 1 base, and 13 bases lay in between. The CDR3 here is CASSQDVGAASNQPQHF. In DNA, the CDR3 is TGCGCCAGCAGCCAAGACGTGGGGGCCGCGAGCAATCAGCCCCAGCATTTT.

The CDR3 loop reads CASSLAPGRDLGGGSYEQYF. The CDR3 nucleotides read TGTGCCAGCAGCTTAGCCCCCGGACGGGATCTGGGAGGGGGCTCCTACGAGCAGTACTTC. The chain carries TRBV7-2 and TRBJ2-7; D is possibly TRBD2 (7 bases). CDR1 is SGHTA, CDR2 FQGNSA, per germline. This CDR3 comprises 20 residues. V was cut by 0 bases and J by 0 bases, with 24 bases left in between.

The rearrangement uses TRBV11-2 and TRBJ2-1; no clear D gene. The ends were cut back, 7 bases at V and 0 bases at J, with 10 bases in the middle. CDR1 SGHAT and CDR2 FQNNGV come from the germline V gene. The CDR3 totals 14 residues. The DNA for the CDR3 is TGTGCCAGCAACCTGGAGAGCTCCTACAATGAGCAGTTCTTC. Translating it yields CASNLESSYNEQFF. Full variable domain (missing parts from reference TRBV11-2 and TRBJ2-1): EAGVAQSPRYKIIEKRQSVAFWCNPISGHATLYWYQQILGQGPKLLIQFQNNGVVDDSQLPKDRFSAERLKGVDSTLKIQPAKLEDSAVYLCASNLESSYNEQFFGPGTRLTVL.

The table lists this clone with a few counts. The rearrangement uses TRBV25-1 and TRBJ1-1; D is possibly TRBD1 (6 bases). The CDR3 length is 13 residues. The germline V gene has CDR1 MGHDK and CDR2 SYGVNS. V lost 4 bases, J lost 8 bases, and 14 bases lay in between. The CDR3 sequence: CASSVTGQREAFF. As DNA, the CDR3 is TGTGCCAGCAGTGTCACAGGACAGAGAGAAGCTTTCTTT.

The rearrangement links TRBV25-1 to TRBJ1-2; D remains unclear. The CDR3 extends over 10 amino acids. With 2 bases removed from V and 6 bases from J, the gap between germline ends came to 1 base. CDR1 MGHDK and CDR2 SYGVNS come from the germline V gene. The CDR3 region is CASSEHGYTF. DNA for the CDR3: TGTGCCAGCAGTGAACATGGCTACACCTTC.

The chain combines TRBV15 with TRBJ2-5; a weak D match, TRBD1 (5 bases). From germline, CDR1 is LNHNV and CDR2 YYDKDF (reference sequence). The CDR3 spans 14 residues. The V and J ends lost 8 bases and 3 bases respectively, with 16 bases between them. The chain's CDR3 is CATGRGQLKETQYF. The CDR3 nucleotides read TGTGCCACCGGAAGGGGCCAGTTAAAAGAGACCCAGTACTTC.

The table lists this clone with a few counts. This CDR3 reads CASSQDVAASFSYTF. CDR3 in DNA: TGTGCCAGCAGCCAAGATGTGGCAGCCTCTTTTAGCTACACCTTC. The J gene is TRBJ1-2, the V gene TRBV4-2; D is ambiguous. This CDR3 spans 15 amino acids. Germline V lookup: CDR1 LGHNA, CDR2 YNFKEQ. V lost 0 bases and J lost 9, with 17 bases in between.

This chain links TRBV28 with TRBJ2-1; D remains ambiguous. Deletions cut 6 bases from V and 0 bases from J, with 9 bases between. This CDR3 region has 14 residues. Germline V gene lookup returns CDR1 MDHEN and CDR2 SYDVKM. The CDR3 spells CASSSGSSYNEQFF. The CDR3 region has the DNA TGTGCCAGCAGCTCAGGAAGCTCCTACAATGAGCAGTTCTTC.

This clone was detected once. V usage is TRBV7-9 and J usage is TRBJ2-7, with D tentatively TRBD2 (6 bases). Germline lookup yields CDR1 SEHNR and CDR2 FQNEAQ (reference sequence). The CDR3 consists of 19 residues. The V end lost 1 base, the J end lost 5 bases, and 27 bases lay between the germline ends. The CDR3 sequence is CASSLVAFGQGDFIDEQYF. CDR3 DNA sequence: TGTGCCAGCAGCTTAGTTGCTTTCGGACAAGGGGACTTTATCGACGAGCAGTACTTC.